This T cell receptor beta chain was sequenced for a study of beta chain features in type 1 diabetes. Study overall: Patients and healthy donors were similar in age, gender and cell yields. All of the samples together had 85 million to 130 million sorted cells examined.

Expressed TCRB transcripts were sequenced because the isolated RNA had all been reverse transcribed beforehand. Clones were read by immunoSEQ multiplex PCR, and TCRdb kept only the in-frame ones, dropping some. The repertoire consists of 600,000 or so clones, with around 15% occurring once and the leading ten covering nearly 0.04%. This CDR3 region has 15 residues. Trimming removed 3 bases from V and 4 bases from J, with 15 bases in between. Germline CDR1 MGHRA, CDR2 YSYEKL. As concerns this clone: What it recognizes is unknown.

Notes on the study in general: All four CD4+ subsets from Type 1 diabetes patients carried moderately but significantly shorter TCRB CDR3s. Type 1 diabetes patients showed fewer insertions and more deletions at VDJ junctions.

A single heparinised draw of about 120 mL on average was taken per donor. The receptor was derived from a man in his late teens or twenties with type 1 diabetes. The sequenced material came from naive CD4+ T cells from blood. The V gene is TRBV4-1, the J gene TRBJ1-2, with a possible D match to TRBD1 (5 bases). CDR3: CASSQGDSILYGYTF. The CDR3 DNA reads TGCGCCAGCAGCCAGGGAGACAGTATACTCTATGGCTACACCTTC.